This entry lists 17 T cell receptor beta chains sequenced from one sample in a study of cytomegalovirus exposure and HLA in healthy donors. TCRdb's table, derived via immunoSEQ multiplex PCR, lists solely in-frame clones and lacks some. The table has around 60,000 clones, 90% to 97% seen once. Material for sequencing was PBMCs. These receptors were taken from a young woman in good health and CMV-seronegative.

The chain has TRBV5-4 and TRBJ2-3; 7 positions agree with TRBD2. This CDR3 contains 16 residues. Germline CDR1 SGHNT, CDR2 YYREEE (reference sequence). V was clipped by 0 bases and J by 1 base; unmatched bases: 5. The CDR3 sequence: CASSLGSSGGTDTQYF. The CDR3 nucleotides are TGTGCCAGCAGCTTGGGGTCTAGCGGTGGCACAGATACGCAGTATTTT.

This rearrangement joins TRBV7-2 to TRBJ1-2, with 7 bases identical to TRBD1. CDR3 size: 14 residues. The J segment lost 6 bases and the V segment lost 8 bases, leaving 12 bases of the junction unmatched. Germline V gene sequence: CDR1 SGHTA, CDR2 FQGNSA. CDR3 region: CASRTGQGGHGYTF. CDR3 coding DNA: TGTGCCAGCCGGACGGGGCAGGGGGGTCATGGCTACACCTTC.

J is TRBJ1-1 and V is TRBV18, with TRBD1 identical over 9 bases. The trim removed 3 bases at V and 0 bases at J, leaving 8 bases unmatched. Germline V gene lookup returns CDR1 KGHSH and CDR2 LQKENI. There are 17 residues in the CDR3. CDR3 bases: TGTGCCAGCTCACCCGGACAGGGGCCAACTATGAACACTGAAGCTTTCTTT. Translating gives CASSPGQGPTMNTEAFF.

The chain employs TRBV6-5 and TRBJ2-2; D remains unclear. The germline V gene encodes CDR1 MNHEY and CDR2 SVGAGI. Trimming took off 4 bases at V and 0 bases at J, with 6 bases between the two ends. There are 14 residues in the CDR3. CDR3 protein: CASSWSANTGELFF. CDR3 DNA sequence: TGTGCCAGCAGTTGGTCGGCGAACACCGGGGAGCTGTTTTTT.

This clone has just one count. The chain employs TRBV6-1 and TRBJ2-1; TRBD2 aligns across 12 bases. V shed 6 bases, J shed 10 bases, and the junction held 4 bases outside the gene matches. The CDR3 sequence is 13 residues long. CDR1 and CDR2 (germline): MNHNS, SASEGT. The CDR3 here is CASRTSGGEEQFF. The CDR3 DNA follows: TGTGCCAGCAGGACTAGCGGGGGAGAAGAGCAGTTCTTC.

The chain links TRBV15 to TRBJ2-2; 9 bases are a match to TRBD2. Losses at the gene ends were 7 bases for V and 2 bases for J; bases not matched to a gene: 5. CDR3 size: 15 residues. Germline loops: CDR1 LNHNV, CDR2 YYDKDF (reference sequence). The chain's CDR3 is CATKAGGPNTGELFF. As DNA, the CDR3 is TGTGCCACCAAGGCGGGAGGGCCTAACACCGGGGAGCTGTTTTTT.

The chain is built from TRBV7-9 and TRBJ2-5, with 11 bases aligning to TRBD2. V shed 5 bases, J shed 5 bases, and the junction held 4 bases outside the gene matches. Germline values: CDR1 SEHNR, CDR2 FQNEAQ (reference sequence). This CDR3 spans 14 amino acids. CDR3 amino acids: CASSPPSGGETQYF. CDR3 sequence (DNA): TGTGCCAGCAGCCCACCTAGCGGGGGGGAGACCCAGTACTTC.

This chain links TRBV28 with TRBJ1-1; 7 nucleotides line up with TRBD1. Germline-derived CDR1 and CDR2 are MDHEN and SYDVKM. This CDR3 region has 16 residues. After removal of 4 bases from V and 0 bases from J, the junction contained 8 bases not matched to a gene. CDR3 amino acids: CASSSPATGMNTEAFF. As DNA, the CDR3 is TGTGCCAGCAGTTCCCCAGCGACAGGGATGAACACTGAAGCTTTCTTT.

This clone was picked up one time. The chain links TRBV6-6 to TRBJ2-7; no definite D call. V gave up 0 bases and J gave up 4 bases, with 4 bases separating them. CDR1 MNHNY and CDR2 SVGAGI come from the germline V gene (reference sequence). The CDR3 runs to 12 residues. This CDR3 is CASSYSPYEQYF. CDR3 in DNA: TGTGCCAGCAGTTACTCCCCTTACGAGCAGTACTTC.

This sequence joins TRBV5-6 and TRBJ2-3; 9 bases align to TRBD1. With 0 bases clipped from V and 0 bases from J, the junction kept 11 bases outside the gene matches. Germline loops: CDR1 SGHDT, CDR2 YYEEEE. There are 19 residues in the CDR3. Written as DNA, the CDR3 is TGTGCCAGCAGCTTGGTGGCTCGGACGACAGGGGGTAGCACAGATACGCAGTATTTT. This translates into CASSLVARTTGGSTDTQYF.

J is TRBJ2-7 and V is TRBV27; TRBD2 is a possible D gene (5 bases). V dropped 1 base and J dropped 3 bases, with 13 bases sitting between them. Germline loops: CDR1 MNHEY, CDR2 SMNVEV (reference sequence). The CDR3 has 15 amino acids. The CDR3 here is CASSLFPSRNYEQYF. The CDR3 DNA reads TGTGCCAGCAGTTTATTTCCTAGCAGAAACTACGAGCAGTACTTC.

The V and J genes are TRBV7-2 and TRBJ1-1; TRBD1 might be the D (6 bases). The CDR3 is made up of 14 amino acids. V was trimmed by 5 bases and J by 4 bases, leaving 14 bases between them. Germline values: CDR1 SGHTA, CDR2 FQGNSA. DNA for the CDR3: TGTGCCAGCAGCCCAATCAGGGGTAGCACTGAAGCTTTCTTT. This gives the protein CASSPIRGSTEAFF.

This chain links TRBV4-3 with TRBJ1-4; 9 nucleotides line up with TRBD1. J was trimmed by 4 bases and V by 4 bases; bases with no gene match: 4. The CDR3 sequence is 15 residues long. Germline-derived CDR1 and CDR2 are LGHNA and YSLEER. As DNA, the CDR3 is TGCGCCAGCAGCCTACAGGGGGCGGGTAATGAAAAACTGTTTTTT. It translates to CASSLQGAGNEKLFF.

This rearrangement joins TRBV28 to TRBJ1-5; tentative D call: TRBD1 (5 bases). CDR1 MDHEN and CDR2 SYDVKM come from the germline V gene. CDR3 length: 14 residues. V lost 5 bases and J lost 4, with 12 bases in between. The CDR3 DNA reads TGTGCCAGCAGTGGAAATAGGGGAAATCAGCCCCAGCATTTT. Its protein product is CASSGNRGNQPQHF.

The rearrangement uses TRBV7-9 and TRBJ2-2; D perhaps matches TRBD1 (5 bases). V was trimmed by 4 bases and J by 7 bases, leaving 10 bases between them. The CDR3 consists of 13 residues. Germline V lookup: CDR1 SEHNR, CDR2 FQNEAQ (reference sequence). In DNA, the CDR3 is TGTGCCAGCAGCTATCCCCAGGGCGGGGAGCTGTTTTTT. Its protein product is CASSYPQGGELFF.

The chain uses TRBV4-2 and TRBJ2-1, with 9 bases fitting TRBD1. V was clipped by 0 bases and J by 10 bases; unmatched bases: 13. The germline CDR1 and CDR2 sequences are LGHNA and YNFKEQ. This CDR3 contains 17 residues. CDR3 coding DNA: TGTGCCAGCAGCCAAGATCGGGGGACAGGGACCCCTCGGGAGCAGTTCTTC. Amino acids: CASSQDRGTGTPREQFF.

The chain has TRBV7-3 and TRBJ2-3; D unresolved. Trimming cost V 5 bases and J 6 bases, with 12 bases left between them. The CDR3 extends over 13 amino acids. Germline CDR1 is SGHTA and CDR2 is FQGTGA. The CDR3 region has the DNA TGTGCCAGCAGCCCAAACTCCGTCGATACGCAGTATTTT. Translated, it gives CASSPNSVDTQYF.